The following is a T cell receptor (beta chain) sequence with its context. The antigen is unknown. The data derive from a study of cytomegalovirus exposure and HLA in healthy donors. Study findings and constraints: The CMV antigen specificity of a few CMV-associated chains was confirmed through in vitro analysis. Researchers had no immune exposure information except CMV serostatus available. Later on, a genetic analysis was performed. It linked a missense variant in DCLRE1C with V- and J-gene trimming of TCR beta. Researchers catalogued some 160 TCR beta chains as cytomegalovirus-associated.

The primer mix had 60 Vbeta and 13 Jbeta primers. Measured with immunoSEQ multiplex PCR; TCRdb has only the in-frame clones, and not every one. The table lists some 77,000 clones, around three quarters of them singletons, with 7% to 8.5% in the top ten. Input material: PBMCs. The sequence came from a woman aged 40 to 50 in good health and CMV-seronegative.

This chain's CDR3 is CASSSLAGDDRGELFF. CDR3 nucleotide sequence: TGTGCCAGCAGTTCCCTAGCGGGAGACGACCGCGGGGAGCTGTTTTTT. V is TRBV25-1 and J is TRBJ2-2; 10 positions agree with TRBD2. The V segment lost 5 bases and the J segment 7 bases; nucleotides outside the gene matches: 10. This CDR3 contains 16 residues. Germline V gene data show CDR1 as MGHDK and CDR2 as SYGVNS. The full variable domain, with the rest looked up from reference TRBV25-1 and TRBJ2-2, is EADIYQTPRYLVIGTGKKITLECSQTMGHDKMYWYQQDPGMELHLIHYSYGVNSTEKGDLSSESTVSRIRTEHFPLTLESARPSHTSQYLCASSSLAGDDRGELFFGEGSRLTVL.